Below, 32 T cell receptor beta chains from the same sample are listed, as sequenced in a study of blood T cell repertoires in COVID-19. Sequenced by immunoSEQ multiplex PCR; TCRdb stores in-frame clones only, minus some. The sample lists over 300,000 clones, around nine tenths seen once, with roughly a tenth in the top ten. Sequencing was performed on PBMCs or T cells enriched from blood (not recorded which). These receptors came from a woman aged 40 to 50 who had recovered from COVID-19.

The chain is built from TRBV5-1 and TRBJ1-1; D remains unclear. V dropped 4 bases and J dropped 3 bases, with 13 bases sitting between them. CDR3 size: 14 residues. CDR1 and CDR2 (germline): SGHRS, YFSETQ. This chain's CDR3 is CASSAKPGDTEAFF. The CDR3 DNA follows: TGCGCCAGCAGCGCAAAACCCGGGGACACTGAAGCTTTCTTT.

The CDR3 protein is CASSQDKSTEAFF. The CDR3 DNA sequence: TGCGCCAGCAGCCAGGACAAGTCCACTGAAGCTTTCTTT. The rearrangement uses TRBV4-3 and TRBJ1-1; D is possibly TRBD1 (5 bases). Trimming cost V 3 bases and J 4 bases, with 9 bases left between them. Germline V gene data show CDR1 as LGHNA and CDR2 as YSLEER. The CDR3 spans 13 residues.

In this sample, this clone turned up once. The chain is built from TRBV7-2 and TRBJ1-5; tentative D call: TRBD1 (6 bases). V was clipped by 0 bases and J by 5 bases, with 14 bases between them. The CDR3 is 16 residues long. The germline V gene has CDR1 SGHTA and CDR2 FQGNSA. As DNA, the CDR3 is TGTGCCAGCAGCTTAGCGCACAGGGCGGGAGATCAGCCCCAGCATTTT. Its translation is CASSLAHRAGDQPQHF.

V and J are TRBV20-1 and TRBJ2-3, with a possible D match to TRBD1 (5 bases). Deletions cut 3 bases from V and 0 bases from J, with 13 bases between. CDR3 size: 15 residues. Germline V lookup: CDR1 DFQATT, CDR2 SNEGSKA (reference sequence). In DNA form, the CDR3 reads TGCAGTGCTAGTTACCGACAGACTAGCACAGATACGCAGTATTTT. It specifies CSASYRQTSTDTQYF.

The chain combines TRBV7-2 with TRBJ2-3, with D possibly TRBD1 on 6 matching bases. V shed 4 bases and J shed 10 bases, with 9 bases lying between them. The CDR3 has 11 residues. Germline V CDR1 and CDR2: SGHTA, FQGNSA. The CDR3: CASSSGHPQYF. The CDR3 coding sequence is TGTGCCAGCAGCTCGGGACATCCGCAGTATTTT.

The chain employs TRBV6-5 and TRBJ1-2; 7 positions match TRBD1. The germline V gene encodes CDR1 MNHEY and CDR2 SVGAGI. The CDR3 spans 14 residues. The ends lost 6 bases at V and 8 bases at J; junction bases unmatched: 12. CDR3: CASSTQGQLTGYTF. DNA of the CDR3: TGTGCCAGCAGCACCCAGGGACAGTTAACGGGCTACACCTTC.

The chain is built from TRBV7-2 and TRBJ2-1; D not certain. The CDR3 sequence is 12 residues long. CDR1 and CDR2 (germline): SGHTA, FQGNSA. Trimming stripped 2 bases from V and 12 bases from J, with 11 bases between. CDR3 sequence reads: CASSLSEILQFF. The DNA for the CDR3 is TGTGCCAGCAGCTTAAGTGAGATCCTGCAGTTCTTC.

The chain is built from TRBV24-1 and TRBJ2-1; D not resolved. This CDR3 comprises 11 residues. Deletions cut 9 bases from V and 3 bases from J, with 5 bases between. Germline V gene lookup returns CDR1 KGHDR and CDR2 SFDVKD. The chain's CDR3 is CATQVYNEQFF. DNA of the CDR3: TGTGCCACCCAGGTCTACAATGAGCAGTTCTTC.

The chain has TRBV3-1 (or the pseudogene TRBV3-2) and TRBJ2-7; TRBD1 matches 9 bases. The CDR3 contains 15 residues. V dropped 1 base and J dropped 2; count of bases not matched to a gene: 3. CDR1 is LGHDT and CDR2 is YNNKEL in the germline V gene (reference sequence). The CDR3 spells CASSQGTGVTYEQYF. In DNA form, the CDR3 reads TGTGCCAGCAGCCAAGGGACAGGGGTTACCTACGAGCAGTACTTC.

The CDR3 DNA reads TGTGCCAGCAGTTCCGGGACACCCCCGGGGGGCTACACCTTC. It is translated as CASSSGTPPGGYTF. The chain recombines TRBV6-5 with TRBJ1-2; a possible D gene is TRBD1 (6 bases). CDR1 is MNHEY, CDR2 SVGAGI, per germline. Trimming took off 4 bases at V and 8 bases at J, with 17 bases between the two ends. The CDR3 is made up of 14 amino acids.

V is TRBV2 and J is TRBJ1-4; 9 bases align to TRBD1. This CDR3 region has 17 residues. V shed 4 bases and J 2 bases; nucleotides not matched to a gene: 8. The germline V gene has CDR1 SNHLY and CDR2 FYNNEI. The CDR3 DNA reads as TGTGCCAGCAGTGGGGACAGGGAATTTAGCACTAATGAAAAACTGTTTTTT. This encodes CASSGDREFSTNEKLFF.

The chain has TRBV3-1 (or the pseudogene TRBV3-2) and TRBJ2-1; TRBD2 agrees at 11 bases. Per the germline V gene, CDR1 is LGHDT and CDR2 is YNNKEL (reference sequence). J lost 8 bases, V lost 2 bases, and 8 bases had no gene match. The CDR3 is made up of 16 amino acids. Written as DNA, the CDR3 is TGTGCCAGCAGCCAACCTCTAGCGGGGGGTCTGGATGAGCAGTTCTTC. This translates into CASSQPLAGGLDEQFF.

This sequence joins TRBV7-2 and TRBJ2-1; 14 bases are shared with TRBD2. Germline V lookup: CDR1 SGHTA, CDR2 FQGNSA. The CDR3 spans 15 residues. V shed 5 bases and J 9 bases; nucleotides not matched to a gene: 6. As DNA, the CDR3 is TGTGCCAGCAGCCCGGGACTAGCGGGAGAAAGTGAGCAGTTCTTC. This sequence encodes CASSPGLAGESEQFF.

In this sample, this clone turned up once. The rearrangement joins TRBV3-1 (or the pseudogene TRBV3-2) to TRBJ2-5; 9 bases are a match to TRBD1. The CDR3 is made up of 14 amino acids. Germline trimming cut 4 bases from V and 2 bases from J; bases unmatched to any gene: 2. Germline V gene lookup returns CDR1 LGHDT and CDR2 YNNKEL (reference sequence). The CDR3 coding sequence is TGTGCCAGCAGCCTGACAGGGGGACAAGAGACCCAGTACTTC. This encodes CASSLTGGQETQYF.

The CDR3 spells CASEASGRNNEQFF. The CDR3 DNA reads as TGTGCCAGCGAGGCTAGCGGGAGAAACAATGAGCAGTTCTTC. This sequence joins TRBV2 and TRBJ2-1, with 10 bases fitting TRBD2. Germline CDR1 reads SNHLY; CDR2 reads FYNNEI. The CDR3 extends over 14 amino acids. J lost 5 bases, V lost 8 bases, and 6 bases had no gene match.

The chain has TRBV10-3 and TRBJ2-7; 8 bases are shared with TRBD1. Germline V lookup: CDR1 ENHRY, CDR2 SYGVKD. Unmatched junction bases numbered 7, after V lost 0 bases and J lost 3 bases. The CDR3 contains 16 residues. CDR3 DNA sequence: TGTGCCATCAGTGAGTCGCTGACAGGGGATAACTACGAGCAGTACTTC. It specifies CAISESLTGDNYEQYF.

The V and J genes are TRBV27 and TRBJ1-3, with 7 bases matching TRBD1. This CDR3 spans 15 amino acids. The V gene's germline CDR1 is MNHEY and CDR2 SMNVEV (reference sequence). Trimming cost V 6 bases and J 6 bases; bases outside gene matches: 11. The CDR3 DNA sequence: TGTGCCAGCAGCCCAAGCAGGGGGTCCGTAAACACCATATATTTT. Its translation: CASSPSRGSVNTIYF.

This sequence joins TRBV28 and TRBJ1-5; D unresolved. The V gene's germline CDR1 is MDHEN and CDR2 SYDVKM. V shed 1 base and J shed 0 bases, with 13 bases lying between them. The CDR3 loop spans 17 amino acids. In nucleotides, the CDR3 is TGTGCCAGCAGTTTATACGGGGTCGGGGATAGCAATCAGCCCCAGCATTTT. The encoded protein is CASSLYGVGDSNQPQHF.

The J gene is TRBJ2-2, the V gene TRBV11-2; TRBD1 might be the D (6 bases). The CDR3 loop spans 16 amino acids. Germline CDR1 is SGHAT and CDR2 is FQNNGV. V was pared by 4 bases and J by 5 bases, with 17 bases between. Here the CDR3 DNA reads TGTGCCAGCAGCTCCCCTAGGGGGAGTCGAACCGGGGAGCTGTTTTTT. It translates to CASSSPRGSRTGELFF.

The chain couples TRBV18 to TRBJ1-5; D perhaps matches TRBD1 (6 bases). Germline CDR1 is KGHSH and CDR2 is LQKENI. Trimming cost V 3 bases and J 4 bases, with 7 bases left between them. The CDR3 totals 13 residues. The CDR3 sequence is CASSPDSNQPQHF. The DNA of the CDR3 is TGTGCCAGCTCACCGGACAGTAATCAGCCCCAGCATTTT. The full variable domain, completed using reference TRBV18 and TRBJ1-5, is NAGVMQNPRHLVRRRGQEARLRCSPMKGHSHVYWYRQLPEEGLKFMVYLQKENIIDESGMPKERFSAEFPKEGPSILRIQQVVRGDSAAYFCASSPDSNQPQHFGDGTRLSIL.

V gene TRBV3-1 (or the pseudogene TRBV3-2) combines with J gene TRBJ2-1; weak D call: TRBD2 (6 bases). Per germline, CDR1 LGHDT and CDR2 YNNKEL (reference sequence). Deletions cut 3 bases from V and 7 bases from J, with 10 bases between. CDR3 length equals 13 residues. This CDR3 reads CASSHGSANEQFF. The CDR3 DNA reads TGTGCCAGCAGCCACGGGAGTGCGAATGAGCAGTTCTTC.

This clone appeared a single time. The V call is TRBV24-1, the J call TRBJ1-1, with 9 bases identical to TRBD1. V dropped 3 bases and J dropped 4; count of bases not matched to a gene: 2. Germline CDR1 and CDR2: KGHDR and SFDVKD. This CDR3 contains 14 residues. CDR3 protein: CATSDAGQGTEAFF. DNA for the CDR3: TGTGCCACCAGTGATGCGGGACAGGGCACTGAAGCTTTCTTT.

In DNA form, the CDR3 reads TGCAGCCCCTATTCGCCGGGATCTGGAAACACCATATATTTT. This translates into CSPYSPGSGNTIYF. This chain links TRBV29-1 with TRBJ1-3; no clear D. From germline, CDR1 is SQVTM and CDR2 ANQGSEA. Deletions cut 8 bases from V and 1 base from J, with 15 bases between. CDR3 length equals 14 residues.

The CDR3 reads CASSESKAGGVGELFF. As DNA, the CDR3 is TGCGCCAGCAGTGAGTCGAAGGCGGGAGGTGTCGGGGAGCTGTTTTTT. V gene TRBV10-2 combines with J gene TRBJ2-2, with 8 bases matching TRBD2. This CDR3 contains 16 residues. Germline-derived CDR1 and CDR2 are WSHSY and SAAADI. V was pared by 0 bases and J by 7 bases, with 7 bases of the junction left unmatched.

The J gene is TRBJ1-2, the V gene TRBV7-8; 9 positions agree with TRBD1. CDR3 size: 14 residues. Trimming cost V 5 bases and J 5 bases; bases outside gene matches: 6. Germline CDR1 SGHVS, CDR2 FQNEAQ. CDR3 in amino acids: CASSPGTGTYGYTF. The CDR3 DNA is TGTGCCAGCAGCCCAGGGACAGGGACTTATGGCTACACCTTC.

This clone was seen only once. The CDR3 protein is CAWSVLGGGYNEQFF. The CDR3 nucleotides are TGTGCCTGGAGTGTACTTGGGGGAGGGTACAATGAGCAGTTCTTC. The V and J genes are TRBV30 and TRBJ2-1; 7 bases fit TRBD2. This CDR3 comprises 15 residues. J lost 4 bases, V lost 0 bases, and 6 bases had no gene match. The germline V gene has CDR1 GTSNPN and CDR2 SVGIG (reference sequence).

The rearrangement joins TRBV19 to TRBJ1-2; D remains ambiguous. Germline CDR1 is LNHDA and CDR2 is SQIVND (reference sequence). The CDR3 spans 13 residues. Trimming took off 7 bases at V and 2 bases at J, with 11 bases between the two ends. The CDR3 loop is CASTPGENYGYTF. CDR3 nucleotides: TGTGCCAGTACCCCAGGCGAAAACTATGGCTACACCTTC.

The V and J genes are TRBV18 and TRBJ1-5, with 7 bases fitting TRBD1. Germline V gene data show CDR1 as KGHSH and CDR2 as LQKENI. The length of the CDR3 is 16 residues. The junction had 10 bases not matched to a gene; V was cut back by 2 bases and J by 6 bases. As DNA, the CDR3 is TGTGCCAGCTCACCAGCAGTCAGGGGGTCGGGTCAGCCCCAGCATTTT. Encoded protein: CASSPAVRGSGQPQHF.

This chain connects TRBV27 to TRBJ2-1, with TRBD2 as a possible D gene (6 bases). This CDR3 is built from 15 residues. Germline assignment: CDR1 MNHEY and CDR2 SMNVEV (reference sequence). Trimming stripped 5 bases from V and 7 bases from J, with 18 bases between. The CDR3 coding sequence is TGTGCCAGCAGTCCCCCTCCGTCGGGGGAAAATGAGCAGTTCTTC. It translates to CASSPPPSGENEQFF.

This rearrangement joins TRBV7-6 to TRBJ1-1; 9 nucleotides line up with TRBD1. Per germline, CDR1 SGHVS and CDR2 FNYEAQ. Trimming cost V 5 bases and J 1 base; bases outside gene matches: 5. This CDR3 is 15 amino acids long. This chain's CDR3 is CASSPRQGGNTEAFF. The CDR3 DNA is TGTGCCAGCAGCCCCCGACAGGGGGGGAACACTGAAGCTTTCTTT.

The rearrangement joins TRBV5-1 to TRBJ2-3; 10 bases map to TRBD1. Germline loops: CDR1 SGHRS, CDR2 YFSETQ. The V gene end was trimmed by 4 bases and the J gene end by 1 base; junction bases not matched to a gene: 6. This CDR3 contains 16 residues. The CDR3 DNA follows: TGCGCCAGCAGCAAGACAGGGGGCCCAGGCACAGATACGCAGTATTTT. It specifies CASSKTGGPGTDTQYF.

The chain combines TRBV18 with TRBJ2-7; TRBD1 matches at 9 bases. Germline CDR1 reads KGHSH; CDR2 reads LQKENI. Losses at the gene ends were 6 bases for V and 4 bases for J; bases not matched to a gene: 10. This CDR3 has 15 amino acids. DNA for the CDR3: TGTGCCAGCTCCCTCGGACAGGGGACATGGTACGAGCAGTACTTC. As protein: CASSLGQGTWYEQYF.